These 22 T cell receptor beta chains share one sample of origin, sequenced in a study of cytomegalovirus exposure and HLA in healthy donors. Amplification used 60 Vbeta primers and 13 Jbeta primers. TCRdb keeps only in-frame clones here, not all; method: immunoSEQ multiplex PCR. The sample holds some 99,000 clones, 80% to 85% seen once. Sequenced sample: PBMCs. The receptors were gathered from a woman in her thirties in good health and CMV-seronegative.

This clone was detected only once. The chain is built from TRBV6-5 and TRBJ2-7; 11 bases are a match to TRBD1. Germline loops: CDR1 MNHEY, CDR2 SVGAGI. V shed 6 bases and J 4 bases; nucleotides not matched to a gene: 2. The CDR3 contains 13 residues. The CDR3 here is CASRGTGGYEQYF. The CDR3 nucleotides are TGTGCCAGCAGGGGGACAGGGGGTTACGAGCAGTACTTC.

This rearrangement joins TRBV27 to TRBJ2-5; TRBD1 aligns across 9 bases. The tail of the sequence fits TRBJ2-7 better, so the J call may be wrong. The CDR3 consists of 18 residues. Germline assignment: CDR1 MNHEY and CDR2 SMNVEV (reference sequence). The CDR3 protein is CASSLSGTGLIFLYEQYF. The CDR3 nucleotides are TGTGCCAGCAGTTTATCCGGGACAGGGTTAATTTTTCTCTACGAGCAGTACTTC.

This chain uses TRBV9 with TRBJ2-1; 7 nucleotides align to TRBD2. Looked up from germline, CDR1 is SGDLS and CDR2 is YYNGEE. This CDR3 spans 15 amino acids. Trimming at V came to 1 base and at J to 1 base, leaving 2 bases not matched to a gene. The DNA of the CDR3 is TGTGCCAGCAGCGTACTAGCGGATTCCTACAATGAGCAGTTCTTC. As protein: CASSVLADSYNEQFF. Supplemented by reference TRBV9 and TRBJ2-1, the full variable domain reads DSGVTQTPKHLITATGQRVTLRCSPRSGDLSVYWYQQSLDQGLQFLIQYYNGEERAKGNILERFSAQQFPDLHSELNLSSLELGDSALYFCASSVLADSYNEQFFGPGTRLTVL.

The chain uses TRBV10-3 and TRBJ1-1; no reliable D call. Germline V gene lookup returns CDR1 ENHRY and CDR2 SYGVKD. V lost 0 bases to trimming and J lost 5 bases, with 10 bases between them. This CDR3 is 14 amino acids long. The CDR3 reads CAISESRDATEAFF. The DNA of the CDR3 is TGTGCCATCAGTGAGTCGAGGGATGCGACTGAAGCTTTCTTT.

This chain links TRBV4-1 with TRBJ2-2, with D perhaps matching TRBD1 (5 bases). CDR1 and CDR2 from the germline V gene are MGHRA and YSYEKL. Trimming removed 1 base from V and 4 bases from J, with 13 bases in between. The CDR3 is 16 amino acids. The CDR3 here is CASSQVGRVGTGELFF. The DNA of the CDR3 is TGCGCCAGCAGCCAAGTGGGGCGAGTAGGCACCGGGGAGCTGTTTTTT.

The chain links TRBV5-1 to TRBJ2-7; perhaps TRBD2 as D (5 bases). Per the germline V gene, CDR1 is SGHRS and CDR2 is YFSETQ. CDR3 length: 15 amino acids. The germline V and J ends were trimmed by 2 bases and 2 bases, with 14 bases remaining between them. Written as DNA, the CDR3 is TGCGCCAGCAGCTTTAACCGGGGATACACCTACGAGCAGTACTTC. It specifies CASSFNRGYTYEQYF.

On this clone: An end of the junction does not agree with germline; a read error may underlie this. The rearrangement uses TRBV7-9 and TRBJ1-2, with 8 bases lining up with TRBD1. CDR1 and CDR2 (germline): SEHNR, FQNEAQ (reference sequence). This CDR3 has 13 amino acids. CDR3 loop: CASSLALGQGNAF. In DNA form, the CDR3 reads TGTGCCAGCAGCTTAGCATTAGGACAGGGCAATGCCTTC.

This chain links TRBV6-4 with TRBJ2-7, with 10 bases aligning to TRBD2. The CDR3 covers 13 residues. The V segment lost 2 bases and the J segment 5 bases; nucleotides outside the gene matches: 0. Germline V gene data show CDR1 as MRHNA and CDR2 as SNTAGT. The CDR3 nucleotides are TGTGCCAGCAGTGACACTAGCGGGGACGAGCAGTACTTC. Encoded protein: CASSDTSGDEQYF.

This clone has only a few counts. This chain joins TRBV15 and TRBJ1-2; D unresolved. Looked up from germline, CDR1 is LNHNV and CDR2 is YYDKDF (reference sequence). Trimming left V 5 bases short and J 8 bases short, with 18 bases between. The CDR3 has 14 residues. The DNA of the CDR3 is TGTGCCACCAGCGGTCAGAGGTCCGGCGGAGGCTACACCTTC. Its translation: CATSGQRSGGGYTF.

The rearrangement joins TRBV9 to TRBJ2-7, with TRBD2 matching 8 bases. Germline assignment: CDR1 SGDLS and CDR2 YYNGEE. The trim removed 3 bases at V and 4 bases at J, leaving 12 bases unmatched. The CDR3 is made up of 16 amino acids. The CDR3 nucleotides read TGTGCCAGCAGCGCCGGGACTAGTGAATTTTGGTACGAGCAGTACTTC. Amino acid sequence: CASSAGTSEFWYEQYF.

This clone was observed once. V and J are TRBV10-3 and TRBJ2-7; D not resolved. This CDR3 spans 10 amino acids. Germline V gene data show CDR1 as ENHRY and CDR2 as SYGVKD. Trimming pared 10 bases from V and 8 bases from J, leaving 12 bases between. CDR3 nucleotide sequence: TGTGCCACCTTCCTAGTAAAGCAGTACTTC. Residues: CATFLVKQYF.

The V gene is TRBV10-3, the J gene TRBJ2-1, with 10 bases fitting TRBD2. Trimming cost V 6 bases and J 8 bases; bases outside gene matches: 10. Germline values: CDR1 ENHRY, CDR2 SYGVKD. The CDR3 contains 15 residues. CDR3 protein: CAIRGGAGGFDEQFF. The CDR3 DNA reads TGTGCCATCAGGGGGGGAGCGGGAGGGTTCGATGAGCAGTTCTTC.

This clone occurred once. The V and J genes are TRBV27 and TRBJ2-3; no reliable D call. This CDR3 is 15 amino acids long. Germline CDR1 reads MNHEY; CDR2 reads SMNVEV (reference sequence). V shed 3 bases and J shed 0 bases, with 10 bases lying between them. The CDR3 DNA follows: TGTGCCAGCAGTTTCCTAACGCCTAGCACAGATACGCAGTATTTT. It specifies CASSFLTPSTDTQYF.

This rearrangement joins TRBV28 to TRBJ2-1; 8 bases align to TRBD2. Germline V gene lookup returns CDR1 MDHEN and CDR2 SYDVKM. V was pared by 6 bases and J by 8 bases, with 12 bases of the junction left unmatched. This CDR3 has 15 residues. Here the CDR3 DNA reads TGTGCCAGCAGGCCACCGGGACTAGGATCCGATGAGCAGTTCTTC. It codes for CASRPPGLGSDEQFF.

V is TRBV7-8 and J is TRBJ2-1, with TRBD1 matching over 9 bases. CDR3 size: 16 residues. Trimming at V came to 0 bases and at J to 5 bases, leaving 5 bases not matched to a gene. Germline loops: CDR1 SGHVS, CDR2 FQNEAQ. The CDR3 nucleotides are TGTGCCAGCAGCTTAGCCAGACAGGGGGGCCACAATGAGCAGTTCTTC. This translates into CASSLARQGGHNEQFF.

This clone has only a few counts. This sequence joins TRBV5-4 and TRBJ2-5; 7 bases line up with TRBD1. The CDR3 sequence is 15 residues long. Losses at the gene ends were 5 bases for V and 1 base for J; bases not matched to a gene: 8. CDR1 and CDR2 from the germline V gene are SGHNT and YYREEE (reference sequence). This CDR3 reads CASSSGTALQETQYF. For the CDR3, the DNA is TGTGCCAGCAGTTCCGGGACAGCACTCCAAGAGACCCAGTACTTC.

This chain connects TRBV9 to TRBJ1-5; 8 bases match TRBD1. This CDR3 contains 16 residues. The germline V gene encodes CDR1 SGDLS and CDR2 YYNGEE. Trimming cost V 0 bases and J 4 bases; bases outside gene matches: 6. This CDR3 reads CASSVARTGSNQPQHF. As DNA, the CDR3 is TGTGCCAGCAGCGTAGCTCGGACAGGGAGTAATCAGCCCCAGCATTTT.

The chain uses TRBV6-6 and TRBJ1-5, with D unclear. V was trimmed by 5 bases and J by 4 bases, leaving 9 bases between them. Germline loops: CDR1 MNHNY, CDR2 SVGAGI (reference sequence). The CDR3 runs 13 residues. The CDR3 nucleotides read TGTGCCAGCAGTCGATCGGGTAATCAGCCCCAGCATTTT. This gives the protein CASSRSGNQPQHF.

The chain employs TRBV5-1 and TRBJ1-5; TRBD1 aligns across 8 bases. The germline CDR1 and CDR2 sequences are SGHRS and YFSETQ. This CDR3 has 15 amino acids. With 2 bases clipped from V and 4 bases from J, the junction kept 5 bases outside the gene matches. CDR3: CASSLETGGNQPQHF. The CDR3, as DNA: TGCGCCAGCAGCTTAGAAACAGGGGGGAATCAGCCCCAGCATTTT.

The gene calls are TRBV4-3 and TRBJ2-3, with no clear D. This CDR3 is built from 16 residues. V lost 1 base and J 3 bases, leaving 14 bases between the germline ends. Germline values: CDR1 LGHNA, CDR2 YSLEER. The CDR3 region has the DNA TGCGCCAGCAGCCAAGTTACCAATGCGGCGACAGATACGCAGTATTTT. As protein: CASSQVTNAATDTQYF.

CDR3 bases: TGTGCCAGCACTACAGCTAACACCGGGGAGCTGTTTTTT. It yields the protein CASTTANTGELFF. The chain carries TRBV6-6 and TRBJ2-2; D remains unclear. The V gene lost 7 bases and the J gene lost 2 bases, with 8 bases spanning the gap. The length of the CDR3 is 13 residues. The germline CDR1 and CDR2 sequences are MNHNY and SVGAGI (reference sequence).

This clone has a handful of counts. The chain joins TRBV4-3 to TRBJ1-2; 7 bases agree with TRBD1. V gave up 0 bases and J gave up 2 bases; unmatched junction bases: 0. CDR1 is LGHNA and CDR2 is YSLEER in the germline V gene. This CDR3 region has 14 residues. CDR3: CASSQETGNYGYTF. Here the CDR3 DNA reads TGCGCCAGCAGCCAAGAGACAGGGAACTATGGCTACACCTTC.